Below, 24 T cell receptor beta chains from the same sample are listed, as sequenced in a study of cytomegalovirus exposure and HLA in healthy donors. PCR used 60 Vbeta primers and 13 Jbeta primers. Generated by immunoSEQ multiplex PCR, the TCRdb table keeps only in-frame clones and is missing some. The sample lists more than 150,000 clones, 70% to 90% occurring once. Sample: PBMCs. The receptors stem from a man younger than 35 in good health and CMV-seropositive.

For the CDR3, the DNA is TGTGCCAGCTCAACCATCCAGGGGAATAATTCACCCCTCCACTTT. This sequence encodes CASSTIQGNNSPLHF. The genes are TRBV18 and TRBJ1-6, with a tentative D call TRBD1 (6 bases). Trimming left V 5 bases short and J 5 bases short, with 13 bases between. This CDR3 has 15 residues. The germline V gene has CDR1 KGHSH and CDR2 LQKENI.

V usage is TRBV5-1 and J usage is TRBJ2-5; possibly TRBD1 for D (6 bases). V was clipped by 4 bases and J by 5 bases, with 12 bases between them. Germline CDR1 reads SGHRS; CDR2 reads YFSETQ. The CDR3 has 13 amino acids. CDR3 residues: CASSPQGRETQYF. The CDR3 region has the DNA TGCGCCAGCAGCCCACAGGGCCGGGAGACCCAGTACTTC.

This clone appeared a single time. The rearrangement links TRBV21-1 to TRBJ2-1; no check of the table's D call, TRBD1, against the DNA was made. TRBV21-1 represents a pseudogene. The CDR3 covers 19 residues. CDR3 in DNA: TGTGCCAGCAGCATCCCTGGGACAGGGGCTCTTGGCTCCTACAATGAGCAGTTCTTC. Protein: CASSIPGTGALGSYNEQFF.

The J gene is TRBJ1-6, the V gene TRBV7-2; tentative D call: TRBD1 (5 bases). The V end was cut by 1 base, the J end by 8 bases, with 6 bases between. The CDR3 is made up of 13 amino acids. The germline CDR1 and CDR2 sequences are SGHTA and FQGNSA. In DNA form, the CDR3 reads TGTGCCAGCAGCTTAGAGGGGTATTCACCCCTCCACTTT. Translation: CASSLEGYSPLHF. The full variable domain, completed using reference TRBV7-2 and TRBJ1-6, is GAGVSQSPSNKVTEKGKDVELRCDPISGHTALYWYRQSLGQGLEFLIYFQGNSAPDKSGLPSDRFSAERTGGSVSTLTIQRTQQEDSAVYLCASSLEGYSPLHFGNGTRLTVT.

This chain's CDR3 is CASSPGQGSKQYF. In DNA form, the CDR3 reads TGTGCCAGCTCACCGGGACAGGGGTCGAAGCAGTACTTC. The rearrangement uses TRBV18 and TRBJ2-7, with 10 bases that match TRBD1. V was pared by 3 bases and J by 8 bases, with 4 bases of the junction left unmatched. CDR3 length: 13 amino acids. Germline lookup yields CDR1 KGHSH and CDR2 LQKENI.

This chain joins TRBV18 and TRBJ2-6; unclear D gene. Germline CDR1 KGHSH, CDR2 LQKENI. The ends were cut back, 6 bases at V and 4 bases at J, with 13 bases in the middle. The CDR3 is 15 residues long. For the CDR3, the DNA is TGTGCCAGCTCTCAGGCCGGATCGGGGGCCAACGTCCTGACTTTC. This encodes CASSQAGSGANVLTF. Based on the CDR3 plus reference TRBV18 and TRBJ2-6, the full variable domain is NAGVMQNPRHLVRRRGQEARLRCSPMKGHSHVYWYRQLPEEGLKFMVYLQKENIIDESGMPKERFSAEFPKEGPSILRIQQVVRGDSAAYFCASSQAGSGANVLTFGAGSRLTVL.

The rearrangement uses TRBV2 and TRBJ1-2; 7 nucleotides agree with TRBD1. There are 13 residues in the CDR3. Germline assignment: CDR1 SNHLY and CDR2 FYNNEI. J was trimmed by 3 bases and V by 6 bases; bases with no gene match: 4. CDR3 protein: CASSQGEDYGYTF. The CDR3 bases are TGTGCCAGCAGCCAGGGGGAAGACTATGGCTACACCTTC.

The J gene is TRBJ1-4, the V gene TRBV2, with TRBD1 identical over 8 bases. The V segment lost 10 bases and the J segment 0 bases; nucleotides outside the gene matches: 4. The germline gives CDR1 SNHLY, CDR2 FYNNEI. This CDR3 has 14 residues. The CDR3 here is CAILTGATNEKLFF. The DNA of the CDR3 is TGTGCCATCTTGACAGGGGCAACTAATGAAAAACTGTTTTTT.

The rearrangement joins TRBV19 to TRBJ2-7; 7 nucleotides match TRBD1. V was clipped by 3 bases and J by 1 base; unmatched bases: 6. CDR3 length: 15 residues. The V gene's germline CDR1 is LNHDA and CDR2 SQIVND (reference sequence). In DNA form, the CDR3 reads TGTGCCAGTAGTATCGCGAGGGGGCTGTCCTACGAGCAGTACTTC. As protein: CASSIARGLSYEQYF.

V and J are TRBV5-1 and TRBJ2-5, with TRBD2 matching 8 bases. CDR1 is SGHRS, CDR2 YFSETQ, per germline. The CDR3 is 15 amino acids. Trimming took 4 bases from V and 1 from J; bases not matched to a gene: 6. The DNA for the CDR3 is TGCGCCAGCAGCCGCTCGGGAGGGCTCCAAGAGACCCAGTACTTC. The encoded protein is CASSRSGGLQETQYF.

The chain carries TRBV10-2 and TRBJ1-6; D unclear. The CDR3 has 14 amino acids. Germline V lookup: CDR1 WSHSY, CDR2 SAAADI. The germline V and J ends were trimmed by 1 base and 5 bases, with 6 bases remaining between them. Here the CDR3 DNA reads TGCGCCAGCAGTGAGTTCCAGAATAATTCACCCCTCCACTTT. Its protein is CASSEFQNNSPLHF.

The rearrangement uses TRBV4-3 and TRBJ1-5, with D tentatively TRBD1 (5 bases). Germline CDR1 reads LGHNA; CDR2 reads YSLEER. V was shortened by 0 bases and J by 3 bases, with 9 bases between the two germline ends. CDR3 length equals 15 residues. The CDR3 nucleotides are TGCGCCAGCAGCCAAGATCGACAGTACAATCAGCCCCAGCATTTT. Amino acids: CASSQDRQYNQPQHF.

V and J are TRBV27 and TRBJ1-4; TRBD1 is a possible D gene (5 bases). CDR1 and CDR2 from the germline V gene are MNHEY and SMNVEV (reference sequence). Trimming removed 1 base from V and 0 bases from J, with 9 bases in between. CDR3 length: 16 residues. The CDR3 reads CASSLWAGATNEKLFF. CDR3 coding DNA: TGTGCCAGCAGTTTATGGGCGGGGGCAACTAATGAAAAACTGTTTTTT.

V gene TRBV5-1 combines with J gene TRBJ2-7; 8 nucleotides agree with TRBD2. The CDR3 has 14 residues. The ends lost 5 bases at V and 4 bases at J; junction bases unmatched: 8. The germline V gene encodes CDR1 SGHRS and CDR2 YFSETQ. In DNA form, the CDR3 reads TGCGCCAGCAGTCGGGGTAGCGGGGAATACGAGCAGTACTTC. This sequence encodes CASSRGSGEYEQYF.

This chain joins TRBV5-1 and TRBJ2-7; D is undetermined. With 7 bases removed from V and 2 bases from J, the gap between germline ends came to 19 bases. Germline lookup yields CDR1 SGHRS and CDR2 YFSETQ. CDR3 length equals 15 residues. Here the CDR3 DNA reads TGCGCCAGCGCCCCCCAGGAAGGAACCGCCTACGAGCAGTACTTC. It specifies CASAPQEGTAYEQYF.

The CDR3 region is CASSSGLAGVDQETQYF. CDR3 nucleotides: TGCGCCAGCAGCTCTGGACTAGCGGGGGTTGACCAAGAGACCCAGTACTTC. V gene TRBV5-1 combines with J gene TRBJ2-5; TRBD2 matches 13 bases. The CDR3 consists of 17 residues. CDR1 is SGHRS and CDR2 is YFSETQ in the germline V gene. With V trimmed by 3 bases and J by 0 bases, 5 bases remained unmatched. Combining the CDR3 with reference TRBV5-1 and TRBJ2-5 gives the whole variable domain KAGVTQTPRYLIKTRGQQVTLSCSPISGHRSVSWYQQTPGQGLQFLFEYFSETQRNKGNFPGRFSGRQFSNSRSEMNVSTLELGDSALYLCASSSGLAGVDQETQYFGPGTRLLVL.

The sample holds a few counts of this clone. The V gene is TRBV7-9, the J gene TRBJ1-4; 9 nucleotides align to TRBD1. The CDR3 is 14 residues long. The ends lost 3 bases at V and 5 bases at J; junction bases unmatched: 1. Germline V gives CDR1 SEHNR, CDR2 FQNEAQ (reference sequence). The DNA for the CDR3 is TGTGCCAGCAGCTTCGGGACAGGGAATGAAAAACTGTTTTTT. Its protein product is CASSFGTGNEKLFF.

This rearrangement joins TRBV5-5 to TRBJ1-2; possible D gene TRBD1, 6 bases. With 4 bases removed from V and 3 bases from J, the gap between germline ends came to 10 bases. CDR1 and CDR2 from the germline V gene are SGHKS and YYEKEE (reference sequence). There are 13 residues in the CDR3. CDR3 in amino acids: CASSPDSHYGYTF. CDR3 sequence (DNA): TGTGCCAGCAGCCCGGACAGCCACTATGGCTACACCTTC.

V usage is TRBV6-4 and J usage is TRBJ2-3, with 8 bases fitting TRBD2. This CDR3 spans 16 amino acids. With 7 bases clipped from V and 2 bases from J, the junction kept 11 bases outside the gene matches. CDR1 and CDR2 from the germline V gene are MRHNA and SNTAGT. CDR3 amino acids: CASTPPGGRTTDTQYF. The CDR3 region has the DNA TGTGCCAGCACGCCGCCGGGGGGGCGGACCACAGATACGCAGTATTTT.

This clone has only a few counts. This chain joins TRBV6-1 and TRBJ1-2; D is perhaps TRBD1 (6 bases). Between the trimmed V and J ends, which lost 0 bases and 3 bases, there was a span of 11 bases. The CDR3 runs 15 residues. CDR1 is MNHNS, CDR2 SASEGT, per germline. The CDR3 loop reads CASSEARQGYYGYTF. For the CDR3, the DNA is TGTGCCAGCAGTGAAGCGCGGCAGGGGTACTATGGCTACACCTTC.

This clone was observed a handful of times. The chain has TRBV15 and TRBJ2-7; TRBD2 agrees at 11 bases. Trimming removed 1 base from V and 4 bases from J; junction bases left unmatched: 6. Germline V lookup: CDR1 LNHNV, CDR2 YYDKDF (reference sequence). The length of the CDR3 is 16 residues. The CDR3 DNA reads as TGTGCCACCAGCAGAGGGACTAGCGGGCCCCTATACGAGCAGTACTTC. Its protein product is CATSRGTSGPLYEQYF.

The chain combines TRBV5-5 with TRBJ2-7; D is possibly TRBD1 (5 bases). Between the trimmed V and J ends, which lost 4 bases and 5 bases, there was a span of 19 bases. This CDR3 has 15 residues. Germline V lookup: CDR1 SGHKS, CDR2 YYEKEE (reference sequence). The CDR3 here is CASSPTGTVRHEQYF. DNA of the CDR3: TGTGCCAGCAGCCCAACAGGTACAGTCCGGCACGAGCAGTACTTC.

The J gene is TRBJ2-2, the V gene TRBV7-9; D unclear. Germline V gives CDR1 SEHNR, CDR2 FQNEAQ (reference sequence). CDR3 length: 16 residues. Trimming removed 4 bases from V and 0 bases from J, with 12 bases in between. This chain's CDR3 is CASSYPRQANTGELFF. CDR3 in DNA: TGTGCCAGCAGCTATCCTCGACAAGCGAACACCGGGGAGCTGTTTTTT.

This clone was seen a handful of times. The chain links TRBV7-9 to TRBJ1-3; possibly TRBD1 for D (5 bases). V was trimmed by 2 bases and J by 0 bases, leaving 11 bases between them. In germline, CDR1 is SEHNR, CDR2 FQNEAQ (reference sequence). The CDR3 is 16 amino acids. The CDR3 DNA reads TGTGCCAGCAGCTTAAAGCAAGGGGACTCTGGAAACACCATATATTTT. Residues: CASSLKQGDSGNTIYF. Complete variable domain (other parts from reference TRBV7-9 and TRBJ1-3): DTGVSQNPRHKITKRGQNVTFRCDPISEHNRLYWYRQTLGQGPEFLTYFQNEAQLEKSRLLSDRFSAERPKGSFSTLEIQRTEQGDSAMYLCASSLKQGDSGNTIYFGEGSWLTVV.